Listed below are T cell receptor beta chains from one sample, sequenced in a study of blood T cell repertoires in COVID-19. Assay: immunoSEQ multiplex PCR; the TCRdb copy retains only in-frame clones and omits some. Found here are 210,000 or so clones, around nine tenths of them singletons; the top ten hold roughly 2.5%. Sequencing was done on a sample of peripheral blood. Receptor source: a woman aged 55-69 years with acute or convalescent COVID-19. Both conserved end residues are part of each CDR3. Each record gives: CDR3 protein, CDR3 DNA, D gene, V gene, J gene, clone size. D genes are given only for firm matches. Clone size, where shown, is once, few, many, or a class for clones that have expanded.

CASSRFTGPNYGYTF,TGTGCCAGCAGTAGATTTACAGGGCCTAACTATGGCTACACCTTC,.,TRBV2,TRBJ1-2,once
CASSLLTGTTTDTQYF,TGTGCCAGCAGCCTACTAACCGGGACAACTACAGATACGCAGTATTTT,.,TRBV7-6,TRBJ2-3,.
CASSRIYGERGSYEQYF,TGTGCCAGCAGCCGTATCTATGGTGAGCGGGGATCCTACGAGCAGTACTTC,TRBD2,TRBV3-1/TRBV3-2,TRBJ2-7,.
CASSDLHSGRETQYF,TGTGCCAGCAGTGACCTTCATAGCGGGAGGGAGACCCAGTACTTC,TRBD2,TRBV25-1,TRBJ2-5,.
CASSQDRSGSTDTQYF,TGTGCCAGCAGCCAAGATCGGAGCGGGAGCACAGATACGCAGTATTTT,.,TRBV4-2,TRBJ2-3,.
CASSPASGSYNEQFF,TGTGCCAGCTCACCTGCTAGCGGCTCCTACAATGAGCAGTTCTTC,TRBD2,TRBV18,TRBJ2-1,.
CASSLRQGQSGDYEQYF,TGTGCCAGCAGCTTACGACAGGGGCAGTCCGGGGACTACGAGCAGTACTTC,TRBD1,TRBV7-6,TRBJ2-7,.
CASSLGLAGGPVRQGEQFF,TGTGCCAGCAGCCTTGGACTAGCGGGAGGCCCCGTCCGTCAGGGTGAGCAGTTCTTC,TRBD2,TRBV9,TRBJ2-1,.
CASSLDGAGAYGYTF,TGTGCCAGCAGTTTAGATGGGGCAGGGGCTTATGGCTACACCTTC,.,TRBV7-3,TRBJ1-2,.
CASSSPSLLYGYTF,TGTGCCAGCAGTTCCCCCTCGTTACTCTATGGCTACACCTTC,.,TRBV6-5,TRBJ1-2,.
CASSLRGGNYGYTF,TGTGCCAGTAGTTTACGAGGGGGCAACTATGGCTACACCTTC,TRBD1,TRBV19,TRBJ1-2,.
CASSSLSGGAGEQFF,TGTGCCAGCAGCTCCCTTAGCGGGGGGGCCGGTGAGCAGTTCTTC,TRBD2,TRBV7-8,TRBJ2-1,few
CASSLGGTYNSPLHF,TGCGCCAGCAGCTTGGGCGGAACCTATAATTCACCCCTCCACTTT,.,TRBV5-1,TRBJ1-6,few
CASRDRGGTGELFF,TGTGCCAGCAGAGACAGGGGTGGGACCGGGGAGCTGTTTTTT,TRBD1,TRBV2,TRBJ2-2,once
CASSPAQGSEAFF,TGTGCCAGCTCACCCGCGCAGGGTTCTGAAGCTTTCTTT,.,TRBV18,TRBJ1-1,.
CASSSVPIGTEAFF,TGTGCCAGCAGCTCGGTCCCCATCGGCACTGAAGCTTTCTTT,.,TRBV11-2,TRBJ1-1,.
CASKPTGLGNQPQHF,TGTGCCAGCAAGCCCACAGGGTTAGGCAATCAGCCCCAGCATTTT,.,TRBV6-5,TRBJ1-5,.
CAWSALLAKNIQYF,TGTGCCTGGAGTGCTTTGTTAGCCAAAAACATTCAGTACTTC,.,TRBV30,TRBJ2-4,.
CASSQGTGGARRSEAFF,TGTGCCAGCAGCCAAGGGACAGGGGGCGCAAGAAGGTCTGAAGCTTTCTTT,TRBD1,TRBV3-1/TRBV3-2,TRBJ1-1,.
CASSVAGTYNSPLHF,TGTGCCAGTAGTGTCGCAGGGACCTATAATTCACCCCTCCACTTT,.,TRBV19,TRBJ1-6,many
CASSPPGQGNTEAFF,TGTGCCAGCAGTCCCCCGGGACAGGGGAACACTGAAGCTTTCTTT,TRBD1,TRBV28,TRBJ1-1,.
CASSLGTTGPEAFF,TGTGCCAGCAGCTTAGGGACAACAGGGCCAGAAGCTTTCTTT,.,TRBV7-4,TRBJ1-1,.
CASSTIGLGTGNQETQYF,TGTGCCAGCAGTACTATCGGCCTCGGGACAGGGAACCAAGAGACCCAGTACTTC,TRBD1,TRBV27,TRBJ2-5,once
CAPNRDREEKKEAFF,TGTGCCCCCAACCGAGACAGGGAGGAAAAAAAAGAAGCTTTCTTT,.,TRBV21-1,TRBJ1-1,.
CASSSVVSGGYTF,TGTGCCAGCAGTTCGGTCGTTTCGGGGGGCTACACCTTC,.,TRBV28,TRBJ1-2,once
CASSIAGTANTEAFF,TGTGCCAGTAGTATCGCCGGGACAGCGAACACTGAAGCTTTCTTT,TRBD1,TRBV19,TRBJ1-1,.
CASSTGTGFYNEQFF,TGTGCCAGCAGTACTGGGACAGGGTTTTACAATGAGCAGTTCTTC,TRBD1,TRBV5-8,TRBJ2-1,.
CASRQGQGSYEQYF,TGTGCCAGCCGCCAGGGACAGGGCAGCTACGAGCAGTACTTC,TRBD1,TRBV6-5,TRBJ2-7,.